The 28 T cell receptor beta chains listed next were all sequenced from one sample in a study of shared clonotypes between healthy human individuals. Using immunoSEQ multiplex PCR, the repertoire was profiled, and TCRdb retains in-frame clones only, with some absent. Among under 1 million clones listed, about 97% were seen once. Positively selected for CCR7, the CD45RO-negative cells used as naive CD8 cells excluded terminally differentiated effector memory CD45RA+ cells. Sequenced sample: naive CD8+ T cells sorted from blood. These receptors all come from a man aged 25-40 years in good health.

The V call is TRBV30, the J call TRBJ2-7; unclear D gene. Trimming took off 1 base at V and 5 bases at J, with 15 bases between the two ends. CDR3 length: 14 residues. Looked up from germline, CDR1 is GTSNPN and CDR2 is SVGIG (reference sequence). The chain's CDR3 is CAWSEDVFEDEQYF. DNA of the CDR3: TGTGCCTGGAGTGAGGATGTCTTTGAGGACGAGCAGTACTTC.

This chain connects TRBV9 to TRBJ2-7, with D perhaps matching TRBD2 (5 bases). Germline CDR1 is SGDLS and CDR2 is YYNGEE. The CDR3 is 15 amino acids. Trimming removed 0 bases at V and 3 bases at J, with 13 bases between. The CDR3 sequence: CASSVGPAGHYEQYF. Here the CDR3 DNA reads TGTGCCAGCAGCGTAGGCCCGGCGGGCCACTACGAGCAGTACTTC.

V gene TRBV6-1 combines with J gene TRBJ1-1; D unclear. CDR1 and CDR2 (germline): MNHNS, SASEGT. V lost 1 base to trimming and J lost 10 bases, with 19 bases between them. CDR3 length: 15 amino acids. CDR3 residues: CASSEVPGLSVVAFF. CDR3 nucleotide sequence: TGTGCCAGCAGTGAAGTTCCGGGCCTCTCTGTCGTAGCTTTCTTT.

The rearrangement links TRBV7-2 to TRBJ1-5; no definite D call. Germline V lookup: CDR1 SGHTA, CDR2 FQGNSA. This CDR3 spans 15 amino acids. V lost 6 bases and J lost 1, with 13 bases in between. The CDR3 coding sequence is TGTGCCAGCAGAAAAAATCCAATAAGCAATCAGCCCCAGCATTTT. Translating gives CASRKNPISNQPQHF.

The chain has TRBV7-9 and TRBJ2-1; unclear D gene. The CDR3 spans 12 residues. Trimming removed 1 base from V and 11 bases from J, with 9 bases in between. The V gene's germline CDR1 is SEHNR and CDR2 FQNEAQ (reference sequence). As DNA, the CDR3 is TGTGCCAGCAGCTTAGAACAGCCGAAGCAGTTCTTC. Its translation: CASSLEQPKQFF.

The J gene is TRBJ1-2, the V gene TRBV15, with TRBD1 matching over 8 bases. J lost 5 bases, V lost 5 bases, and 7 bases had no gene match. The CDR3 has 14 residues. Germline V gene sequence: CDR1 LNHNV, CDR2 YYDKDF (reference sequence). CDR3 in DNA: TGTGCCACCAGCCCCACAGGGGGGTTGTATGGCTACACCTTC. Protein: CATSPTGGLYGYTF.

This clone was found a few times. An end of the junction does not agree with germline; a read error may underlie this. V and J are TRBV27 and TRBJ2-7; 9 bases map to TRBD2. The CDR3 consists of 15 residues. Germline-derived CDR1 and CDR2 are MNHEY and SMNVEV (reference sequence). CDR3 nucleotides: TGTGTCAGCAGCCGCGGACTAGCGAGTCTTCGCGAGCAGTACTTC. Its translation is CVSSRGLASLREQYF.

V gene TRBV7-9 combines with J gene TRBJ2-1; a possible D gene is TRBD1 (6 bases). The germline V gene has CDR1 SEHNR and CDR2 FQNEAQ (reference sequence). V was pared by 4 bases and J by 6 bases, with 16 bases between. The CDR3 runs to 15 residues. The CDR3 DNA follows: TGTGCCAGCAGCTCCCCGCTACAGGGATCCAATGAGCAGTTCTTC. Amino acid sequence: CASSSPLQGSNEQFF.

To note about this clone: This same CDR3 is encoded by further DNA sequences in the sample. This chain uses TRBV18 with TRBJ2-5; unclear D gene. Between the trimmed V and J ends, which lost 1 base and 4 bases, there was a span of 1 base. The CDR3 sequence is 11 residues long. Germline lookup yields CDR1 KGHSH and CDR2 LQKENI. CDR3 DNA: TGTGCCAGCTCACCACGAGAGACCCAGTACTTC. Its translation: CASSPRETQYF.

The chain is built from TRBV5-6 and TRBJ1-4; the D gene is possibly TRBD1 (6 bases). V lost 4 bases, J lost 4 bases, and 17 bases lay in between. The CDR3 is made up of 16 amino acids. Germline V gene data show CDR1 as SGHDT and CDR2 as YYEEEE. The CDR3 DNA reads TGTGCCAGCAGCCCGGGAGAGGACAGACTTAATGAAAAACTGTTTTTT. Encoded protein: CASSPGEDRLNEKLFF.

V is TRBV13 and J is TRBJ2-1; no clear D gene. With 2 bases removed from V and 10 bases from J, the gap between germline ends came to 18 bases. The CDR3 loop spans 15 amino acids. CDR1 PRHDT and CDR2 FYEKMQ come from the germline V gene (reference sequence). CDR3 in DNA: TGTGCCAGCAGCTTAAGGGCCGGCCGGCGGCAAGAGCAGTTCTTC. Residues: CASSLRAGRRQEQFF.

The rearrangement links TRBV9 to TRBJ2-2, with TRBD1 matching over 7 bases. The V and J ends lost 3 bases and 2 bases, in that order; junction bases with no gene match: 10. The V gene's germline CDR1 is SGDLS and CDR2 YYNGEE. The CDR3 is 17 amino acids. The CDR3 DNA reads as TGTGCCAGCAGCGACAGTCTCCGGGACAGAAACACCGGGGAGCTGTTTTTT. It is translated as CASSDSLRDRNTGELFF.

J is TRBJ2-5 and V is TRBV7-8; no reliable D call. CDR3 length: 12 residues. Trimming took off 1 base at V and 6 bases at J, with 6 bases between the two ends. Germline CDR1 is SGHVS and CDR2 is FQNEAQ. The CDR3 sequence: CASSLGSKTQYF. CDR3 bases: TGTGCCAGCAGCTTAGGCAGTAAGACCCAGTACTTC.

CDR3 sequence (DNA): TGTGCCAGCACCACTAGCGGCTCCTACAATGAGCAGTTCTTC. Its protein is CASTTSGSYNEQFF. The chain carries TRBV5-8 and TRBJ2-1, with 8 nucleotides matching TRBD2. Germline V gives CDR1 SGHTS, CDR2 YDEGEE. CDR3 length: 14 residues. Germline trimming cut 6 bases from V and 0 bases from J; bases unmatched to any gene: 2.

This clone was seen just once. This chain connects TRBV6-5 to TRBJ1-1; D is unresolved. CDR1 and CDR2 (germline): MNHEY, SVGAGI. Trimming took 2 bases from V and 4 from J, leaving 8 bases between them. The CDR3 has 13 residues. CDR3 in DNA: TGTGCCAGCAGTTACGGCCGGAGCACTGAAGCTTTCTTT. Encoded protein: CASSYGRSTEAFF.

The rearrangement uses TRBV2 and TRBJ2-7; 10 positions agree with TRBD2. With 6 bases clipped from V and 2 bases from J, the junction kept 10 bases outside the gene matches. CDR1 is SNHLY and CDR2 is FYNNEI in the germline V gene. The CDR3 totals 16 residues. The CDR3 nucleotides read TGTGCCAGCAGCGACTTCCGAGCGGGAGGGCCCTACGAGCAGTACTTC. Its translation: CASSDFRAGGPYEQYF. The variable domain in full, completed from reference TRBV2 and TRBJ2-7, reads EPEVTQTPSHQVTQMGQEVILRCVPISNHLYFYWYRQILGQKVEFLVSFYNNEISEKSEIFDDQFSVERPDGSNFTLKIRSTKLEDSAMYFCASSDFRAGGPYEQYFGPGTRLTVT.

In DNA, the CDR3 is TGTGCCAGCGAAACAGGGGCCGAGCAGTACTTC. Amino acids: CASETGAEQYF. The chain recombines TRBV5-6 with TRBJ2-7, with 7 positions matching TRBD1. CDR1 and CDR2 from the germline V gene are SGHDT and YYEEEE. V was pared by 7 bases and J by 6 bases, with 4 bases of the junction left unmatched. CDR3 size: 11 residues.

The table lists this clone with a count of one. The chain recombines TRBV2 with TRBJ2-7, with TRBD1 matching over 8 bases. Germline trimming cut 2 bases from V and 5 bases from J; bases unmatched to any gene: 5. There are 14 residues in the CDR3. Germline CDR1 and CDR2: SNHLY and FYNNEI. The chain's CDR3 is CASSEHQGAHEQYF. CDR3 DNA sequence: TGTGCCAGCAGTGAACATCAGGGGGCCCACGAGCAGTACTTC.

The chain is built from TRBV19 and TRBJ1-4, with TRBD1 matching 7 bases. The germline V gene encodes CDR1 LNHDA and CDR2 SQIVND (reference sequence). This CDR3 is 15 amino acids long. J gave up 7 bases and V 4 bases, and 9 bases lay outside the gene matches. This CDR3 reads CASSTLDRVTEKLFF. The CDR3 nucleotides read TGTGCCAGTAGTACCCTAGACAGGGTAACTGAAAAACTGTTTTTT.

The chain has TRBV19 and TRBJ2-1, with TRBD1 as a possible D gene (6 bases). Germline assignment: CDR1 LNHDA and CDR2 SQIVND (reference sequence). This CDR3 region has 15 residues. V lost 1 base and J lost 4, with 11 bases in between. CDR3 in amino acids: CASSIVQGPYNEQFF. The CDR3 nucleotides are TGTGCCAGTAGTATAGTCCAGGGGCCATACAATGAGCAGTTCTTC. The variable domain in full, completed from reference TRBV19 and TRBJ2-1, reads DGGITQSPKYLFRKEGQNVTLSCEQNLNHDAMYWYRQDPGQGLRLIYYSQIVNDFQKGDIAEGYSVSREKKESFPLTVTSAQKNPTAFYLCASSIVQGPYNEQFFGPGTRLTVL.

This chain uses TRBV10-2 with TRBJ1-1; D gene ambiguous. Trimming pared 5 bases from V and 6 bases from J, leaving 7 bases between. Germline V gene data show CDR1 as WSHSY and CDR2 as SAAADI. The CDR3 is 11 amino acids. For the CDR3, the DNA is TGCGCCAGCAGTAAGGGTCCTGAAGCTTTCTTT. It encodes CASSKGPEAFF.

As DNA, the CDR3 is TGTGCCAGCAGCTTATACAGGGACCTTCTTCAGCCCCAGCATTTT. Translating gives CASSLYRDLLQPQHF. The chain carries TRBV7-4 and TRBJ1-5; D might be TRBD1 (6 bases). CDR1 and CDR2 (germline): SGHVT, SQSDAQ. The V gene lost 2 bases and the J gene lost 6 bases, with 14 bases spanning the gap. There are 15 residues in the CDR3.

Regarding this clone: This sample includes further DNA sequences coding for the same CDR3. This rearrangement joins TRBV6-5 to TRBJ1-1; D unresolved. The V gene lost 0 bases and the J gene lost 0 bases, with 2 bases spanning the gap. The germline V gene encodes CDR1 MNHEY and CDR2 SVGAGI. The CDR3 covers 13 residues. CDR3 DNA sequence: TGTGCCAGCAGTTACTCGTTGAACACTGAAGCTTTCTTT. This encodes CASSYSLNTEAFF.

The chain is built from TRBV29-1 and TRBJ2-3, with D possibly matching TRBD1 (5 bases). With 5 bases removed from V and 0 bases from J, the gap between germline ends came to 9 bases. CDR3 length: 13 residues. Germline V gene sequence: CDR1 SQVTM, CDR2 ANQGSEA. CDR3 nucleotides: TGCAGCGTTTTTCCAGGGAGCACAGATACGCAGTATTTT. Translation: CSVFPGSTDTQYF.

V usage is TRBV7-9 and J usage is TRBJ2-7; 12 positions match TRBD2. V was pared by 5 bases and J by 2 bases, with 7 bases of the junction left unmatched. From germline, CDR1 is SEHNR and CDR2 FQNEAQ (reference sequence). This CDR3 spans 16 amino acids. CDR3 coding DNA: TGTGCCAGCAGCCCGACTAGCGGGAGTGAACCCTACGAGCAGTACTTC. It specifies CASSPTSGSEPYEQYF.

V gene TRBV30 combines with J gene TRBJ2-7, with TRBD2 matching 8 bases. The V and J ends lost 1 base and 4 bases, in that order; junction bases with no gene match: 6. Germline loops: CDR1 GTSNPN, CDR2 SVGIG (reference sequence). This CDR3 has 14 amino acids. The CDR3 is CAWSGGTGGYEQYF. The CDR3, as DNA: TGTGCCTGGAGTGGGGGAACGGGAGGGTACGAGCAGTACTTC.

The rearrangement links TRBV4-3 to TRBJ2-7, with 9 nucleotides matching TRBD2. Germline V lookup: CDR1 LGHNA, CDR2 YSLEER. J was trimmed by 3 bases and V by 0 bases; bases with no gene match: 6. This CDR3 comprises 16 residues. The CDR3 bases are TGCGCCAGCAGCCAAGATTTTAGCGGGAGTCGCTACGAGCAGTACTTC. Its translation is CASSQDFSGSRYEQYF.

This clone showed up just once. The chain combines TRBV30 with TRBJ2-7; 14 bases agree with TRBD2. The CDR3 has 14 residues. The germline V gene has CDR1 GTSNPN and CDR2 SVGIG (reference sequence). J was trimmed by 6 bases and V by 0 bases; bases with no gene match: 1. CDR3 coding DNA: TGTGCCTGGAGTGTAGGGACTAGCGGGAGCGAGCAGTACTTC. Residues: CAWSVGTSGSEQYF.